This T cell receptor beta chain was profiled in a study of CD8 T cells in ankylosing spondylitis. Study findings and constraints: Reactive arthritis synovial fluid and blood previously showed some of these motif variants. Reportedly, disease-linked clones are significantly enriched in ankylosing spondylitis patients' matched synovial fluid. Clones linked to disease, bearing a CD8+ phenotype, were relatively rare in peripheral blood.

Making the TCR beta libraries involved quantitative 5'-RACE with molecular barcodes. TCRdb redid the calling of the 5' RACE reads with MiXCR, one entry per CDR3 protein. The table records some 150,000 distinct CDR3 sequences, roughly 44% of them present only once. Turning to this clonotype: The antigen is unknown.

This CDR3 spans 13 amino acids. Trimming took 2 bases from V and 4 from J, leaving 5 bases between them. Germline values: CDR1 MDHEN, CDR2 SYDVKM. The chain carries TRBV28 and TRBJ2-2; D is unresolved. The sequence derives from a male donor with ankylosing spondylitis. The sequenced sample was synovial fluid, either unsorted or a sorted T cell fraction (not recorded which). CDR3 coding DNA: TGTGCCAGCAGTTTAGTGGCCACCGGGGAGCTGTTTTTT. Its protein product is CASSLVATGELFF.